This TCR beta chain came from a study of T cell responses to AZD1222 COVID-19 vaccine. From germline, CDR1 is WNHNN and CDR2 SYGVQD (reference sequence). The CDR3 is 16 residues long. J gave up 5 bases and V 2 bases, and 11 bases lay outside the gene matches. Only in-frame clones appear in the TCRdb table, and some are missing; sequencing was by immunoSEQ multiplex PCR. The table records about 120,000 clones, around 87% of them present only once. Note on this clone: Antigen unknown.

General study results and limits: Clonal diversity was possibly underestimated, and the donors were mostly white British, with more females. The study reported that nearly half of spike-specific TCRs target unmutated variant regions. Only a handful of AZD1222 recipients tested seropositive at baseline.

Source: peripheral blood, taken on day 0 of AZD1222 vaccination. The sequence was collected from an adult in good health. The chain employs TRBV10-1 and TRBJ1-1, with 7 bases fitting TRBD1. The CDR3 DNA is TGCGCCAGCAGTGAGAGGAGGGGGCGACCGGAGACTGAAGCTTTCTTT. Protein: CASSERRGRPETEAFF.